This TCR beta chain was sequenced during a study of T cell responses to AZD1222 COVID-19 vaccine. This CDR3 has 14 residues. V lost 2 bases and J lost 9; bases outside the gene matches: 2. CDR1 is SGHTA and CDR2 is FQGNSA in the germline V gene. The method was immunoSEQ multiplex PCR; TCRdb's version includes in-frame clones alone and lacks a portion of them. The table has 100,000 to 150,000 clones, approximately 88% seen once. This rearrangement joins TRBV7-2 to TRBJ1-6; 9 bases are shared with TRBD1. The sequence was collected from an adult in good health. The source was peripheral blood, collected on day 0 of AZD1222 vaccination. CDR3 sequence reads: CASSLTGGTSPLHF. CDR3 DNA sequence: TGTGCCAGCAGCTTAACAGGGGGCACTTCACCCCTCCACTTT.